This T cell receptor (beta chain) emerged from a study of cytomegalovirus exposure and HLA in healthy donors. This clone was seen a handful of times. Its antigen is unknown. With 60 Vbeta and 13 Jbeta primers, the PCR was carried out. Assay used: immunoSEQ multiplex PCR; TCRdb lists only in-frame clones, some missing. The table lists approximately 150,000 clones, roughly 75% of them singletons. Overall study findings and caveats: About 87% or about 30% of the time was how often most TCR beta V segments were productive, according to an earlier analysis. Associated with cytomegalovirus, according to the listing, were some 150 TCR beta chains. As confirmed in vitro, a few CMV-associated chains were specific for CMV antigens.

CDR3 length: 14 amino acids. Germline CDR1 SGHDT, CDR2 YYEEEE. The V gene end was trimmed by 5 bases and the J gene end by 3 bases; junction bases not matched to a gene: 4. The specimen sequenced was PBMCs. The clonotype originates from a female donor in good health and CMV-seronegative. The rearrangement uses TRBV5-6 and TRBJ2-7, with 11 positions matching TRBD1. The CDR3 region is CASSPGQGGYEQYF. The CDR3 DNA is TGTGCCAGCAGTCCGGGACAGGGGGGCTACGAGCAGTACTTC.